Listed here is a single TCR beta chain. Its antigen is still unknown. Base qualities were left out, and no much larger clone turns up one base away. The record originates from a study of shared clonotypes between healthy human individuals (dated by TCRdb to about 2020). For the study in its entirety: A few men and a couple of women, aged 18 to 49 years, made up the cohort. For each donor, CD4 naive and CD4 memory were each run on three plates, CD8 naive on two plates, and CD8 memory on one plate. Blood TCR repertoires of five healthy adults were deeply sequenced to estimate repertoire size and the extent of clonotype sharing between individuals. Libraries were prepared and TCR repertoires were sequenced by different laboratories using diverse techniques, in order to increase sequencing depth and limit assay-specific biases. Leukapheresis yielded between about 0.85 and 10 billion PBMCs per donor. What the work shows at the level of the full study, not this receptor alone: Sampling was limited to blood, and TCR repertoires in tissue likely differ from TCR repertoires in blood. Naive subsets generally had larger estimated clonotype richness than memory subsets. Because the study included only a small number of donors, the genetic and exposure-history diversity represented was limited. Clonotypes shared by all four sorted-subset donors showed higher generation probabilities than non-shared clonotypes. Based on pairwise subsampling, the degree of clonotype sharing among donors was expected to be affected by sequencing depth. When several donors were compared, the shared fraction of clonotypes was 5% to 6.5% for naive CD4, roughly 3.3% for naive CD8, 2.3% for memory CD4, and about 0.36% for memory CD8. Even with the large sequencing depth, rarefaction of the sorted-subset datasets indicated that sequencing was incomplete.

Using the deep immunoSEQ assay, TCR CDR3 regions were amplified from genomic DNA by multiplex PCR. Genomic DNA extracted from each cell subset was distributed evenly over all wells of several immunoSEQ 96-well plates, and each plate served as one replicate. Each replicate PCR for sorted subsets received about 180 ng genomic DNA, equal to about 30,000 T cell genomes. Purified libraries were quantified with a Qubit 3.0 fluorometer, sized on a Bioanalyzer 2100, and re-quantified with the KAPA Library Quantification kit. Every immunoSEQ 96-well plate was sequenced on a dedicated single-read 150-cycle Illumina NextSeq 550 flow cell. The study's processing was this. Because the immunoSEQ output included only junctional sequences and no quality scores, the filtering could not be the same as the filtering used for full-length reads. To assign V/J genes and CDR3, sequences were annotated against IMGT germline references using PyIR, a Python wrapper for IgBLAST v1.9. Reads were removed for weak V/J assignments (E-value above 1e-6), missing CDR3, stop codons, out-of-frame junctions, or ambiguous translated residues. V3J clonotypes were defined as sequences sharing the same inferred V gene, J gene, and CDR3 amino acid sequence. To compute the percentage overlap between repertoires, the number of shared unique clonotypes was divided by the size of the smaller repertoire. Three approaches were used to assess repertoire richness: RTK rarefaction, the Chao1 estimator, and Recon v2.1 estimates of unobserved clonotypes. Generation probabilities were computed with OLGA for all TCRbeta clonotypes obtained by the gDNA method from four donors. This immuneACCESS table, as held by TCRdb, lists in-frame sequences with V and J called but not all clones. Of the missing ones, under half trace to an unresolved V gene in checked studies; the others have no known cause. Clone size and V and J calls were adopted from that table, with D and trimming inferred from the DNA. Present in this sample are approximately 1.4 million clones, about 98% of which were seen just once. The ten largest account for approximately 0.44% of the sample.

CDR1 and CDR2 are read off the germline V gene (reference sequence) as MNHNY and SVGAGI. Reading from cysteine to phenylalanine, the CDR3 counts 16 amino acids. Left in the record is the CDR3 DNA by itself, 48 bases read in frame from the first base. The V end gives up 5 bases and the J end 7 bases, leaving 10 bases in the junction not matched to a gene. The donors were healthy, HIV-negative adults who had no recently reported acute infections or vaccinations. Every donor was a Caucasian adult living in Nashville, Tennessee, USA. CD4+ T cells were enriched through magnetic negative selection, after which naive cells were positively selected on CD45RA and the remaining negative fraction served as the memory subset. Blood was collected by leukapheresis, and PBMCs were isolated by Ficoll-Histopaque density gradient centrifugation and then cryopreserved in liquid nitrogen vapor phase. Analytical flow cytometry was used to check the purity and quantity of every magnetically sorted T cell population. Each sorted fraction had its genomic DNA isolated and then quantified by UV absorbance on a Nanodrop 2000c.

The receptor comes from a man between 25 and 39 years old in good health. The source material was naive CD4+ T cells sorted from blood. This sample's cell subset or site label indicates: CD45RA+ positively selected. The chain couples TRBV6-6 to TRBJ2-3, and TRBD2 aligns with 12 junction nucleotides. This receptor has the CDR3 CASSRTRLAGENTQYF. In nucleotides, the sequence is TGTGCCAGCAGTCGAACCCGACTAGCGGGAGAGAATACGCAGTATTTT.